This T cell receptor beta chain was identified in a study of blood T cells in healthy people across ages. This clonotype was found a few times. Its matching antigen is unknown. The second PCR ran roughly 6 to 12 cycles with a sample-barcoded 5' primer and J-beta primers. Per sample, CDR3-containing paired-end reads numbered at least 2.5 million. Each CDR3 protein is one row after TCRdb ran MiXCR on the 5' RACE reads. The table lists 700,000 to 1,000,000 distinct CDR3 sequences, roughly 44% of them singletons. The CDR3 length is 15 residues. CDR1 is SGHTA and CDR2 is FQGTGA in the germline V gene. Between the trimmed V and J ends, which lost 4 bases and 1 base, there was a span of 11 bases. Whole-study results and caveats: PBMCs left unsorted prevented a conclusive naive versus antigen-experienced comparison.

The receptor's source is a man between 60 and 75 years old in good health. This chain joins TRBV7-3 and TRBJ2-1; possibly TRBD2 for D (6 bases). The sequenced sample was blood. The CDR3 loop is CASSSSGYSYNEQFF. DNA for the CDR3: TGTGCCAGCAGCTCGAGCGGGTATTCCTACAATGAGCAGTTCTTC. The variable domain in full, with the rest retrieved from reference TRBV7-3 and TRBJ2-1, is GAGVSQTPSNKVTEKGKYVELRCDPISGHTALYWYRQSLGQGPEFLIYFQGTGAADDSGLPNDRFFAVRPEGSVSTLKIQRTERGDSAVYLCASSSSGYSYNEQFFGPGTRLTVL.